The 23 T cell receptor beta chains below were found in one sample sequenced in a study of technical replicates of blood from several donors. Measured with immunoSEQ multiplex PCR; TCRdb has only the in-frame clones, and not every one. This sample has about 49,000 clones, with about 94% found just once. Source material: PBMCs. Receptor source: a human donor in good health. Some clones in this sample may be carry-over from other donors' samples.

V is TRBV6-5 and J is TRBJ1-2; 8 nucleotides align to TRBD1. V lost 4 bases and J lost 7; bases outside the gene matches: 14. Germline CDR1 and CDR2: MNHEY and SVGAGI. CDR3 length: 16 amino acids. The chain's CDR3 is CASSSRLRTGLFGYTF. In DNA, the CDR3 is TGTGCCAGCAGTTCCCGGCTCCGGACAGGGTTGTTTGGCTACACCTTC.

The chain has TRBV18 and TRBJ1-1; 9 bases match TRBD1. With V trimmed by 0 bases and J by 0 bases, 8 bases remained unmatched. The CDR3 totals 18 residues. Germline loops: CDR1 KGHSH, CDR2 LQKENI. In nucleotides, the CDR3 is TGTGCCAGCTCACCACCGAGTACAGGGGGCCACTTGAACACTGAAGCTTTCTTT. It is translated as CASSPPSTGGHLNTEAFF.

The V call is TRBV30, the J call TRBJ2-5, with 8 nucleotides matching TRBD2. The CDR3 covers 14 residues. Germline V gene lookup returns CDR1 GTSNPN and CDR2 SVGIG (reference sequence). V was pared by 4 bases and J by 5 bases, with 9 bases of the junction left unmatched. The CDR3 is CAWTPGLVGETQYF. For the CDR3, the DNA is TGTGCCTGGACCCCGGGACTAGTTGGGGAGACCCAGTACTTC.

The J gene is TRBJ1-2, the V gene TRBV30; D is perhaps TRBD1 (5 bases). Germline V gene lookup returns CDR1 GTSNPN and CDR2 SVGIG (reference sequence). CDR3 length equals 11 residues. V lost 8 bases and J 7 bases, leaving 14 bases between the germline ends. The CDR3 loop reads CAGPGVVGYTF. The CDR3 DNA reads as TGTGCCGGGCCGGGGGTGGTTGGCTACACCTTC.

The J gene is TRBJ2-3, the V gene TRBV4-1; unclear D gene. The V end was cut by 4 bases, the J end by 3 bases, with 11 bases between. The CDR3 extends over 14 amino acids. The germline CDR1 and CDR2 sequences are MGHRA and YSYEKL. The CDR3 loop is CASSPSISTDTQYF. In nucleotides, the CDR3 is TGCGCCAGCAGCCCGAGTATTTCGACAGATACGCAGTATTTT.

V gene TRBV5-8 combines with J gene TRBJ2-1, with 8 positions matching TRBD2. The CDR3 length is 13 residues. The trim removed 4 bases at V and 7 bases at J, leaving 4 bases unmatched. The germline gives CDR1 SGHTS, CDR2 YDEGEE. The CDR3 DNA is TGTGCCAGCAGCAGCGGGAGAAGGAATGAGCAGTTCTTC. Its protein is CASSSGRRNEQFF.

This chain joins TRBV5-8 and TRBJ1-5, with 7 bases identical to TRBD1. With V trimmed by 7 bases and J by 4 bases, 11 bases remained unmatched. The V gene's germline CDR1 is SGHTS and CDR2 YDEGEE. This CDR3 has 15 amino acids. CDR3 sequence (DNA): TGTGCCAGCCCTCCGACGGGACAGACTAATCAGCCCCAGCATTTT. Its protein is CASPPTGQTNQPQHF.

The CDR3 sequence: CASSSPRQDEQFF. For the CDR3, the DNA is TGTGCCAGCAGCTCCCCAAGACAGGATGAGCAGTTCTTC. V is TRBV11-3 and J is TRBJ2-1, with a weak D call TRBD1 (6 bases). Germline CDR1 SGHNT, CDR2 YENEEA. CDR3 length equals 13 residues. Trimming took off 4 bases at V and 8 bases at J, with 12 bases between the two ends.

This chain connects TRBV29-1 to TRBJ1-1; no reliable D call. Germline assignment: CDR1 SQVTM and CDR2 ANQGSEA. The V gene lost 5 bases and the J gene lost 1 base, with 8 bases spanning the gap. The CDR3 consists of 12 residues. The CDR3 coding sequence is TGCAGCGTTCGGGTCCCGAACACTGAAGCTTTCTTT. As protein: CSVRVPNTEAFF.

This chain connects TRBV5-6 to TRBJ1-2, with 12 positions matching TRBD1. Trimming took 6 bases from V and 4 from J; bases not matched to a gene: 7. The germline V gene encodes CDR1 SGHDT and CDR2 YYEEEE. The CDR3 covers 15 residues. Here the CDR3 reads CASTWPGQGAYGYTF. Here the CDR3 DNA reads TGTGCCAGCACATGGCCGGGACAGGGGGCCTATGGCTACACCTTC.

V usage is TRBV18 and J usage is TRBJ2-7; D may be TRBD2 (6 bases). The V end lost 6 bases, the J end lost 0 bases, and 15 bases lay between the germline ends. Looked up from germline, CDR1 is KGHSH and CDR2 is LQKENI. The CDR3 is 15 amino acids. CDR3 protein: CASSAGGTSSYEQYF. The CDR3 nucleotides read TGTGCCAGCTCGGCCGGAGGGACCAGCTCCTACGAGCAGTACTTC.

This sequence joins TRBV6-6 and TRBJ2-7, with D possibly matching TRBD2 (6 bases). Germline V gene lookup returns CDR1 MNHNY and CDR2 SVGAGI (reference sequence). With 0 bases removed from V and 6 bases from J, the gap between germline ends came to 12 bases. The CDR3 is 14 amino acids. CDR3 sequence (DNA): TGTGCCAGCAGTTACTCGGCGGGGTTCGGCGAGCAGTACTTC. This gives the protein CASSYSAGFGEQYF.

This chain links TRBV15 with TRBJ1-5; D gene ambiguous. This CDR3 spans 13 amino acids. The V end was cut by 3 bases, the J end by 3 bases, with 6 bases between. The germline V gene encodes CDR1 LNHNV and CDR2 YYDKDF (reference sequence). The CDR3 region is CATSRGNNQPQHF. In DNA, the CDR3 is TGTGCCACCAGCAGGGGCAACAATCAGCCCCAGCATTTT.

The chain has TRBV4-1 and TRBJ2-7; 8 nucleotides match TRBD2. CDR1 is MGHRA and CDR2 is YSYEKL in the germline V gene. The length of the CDR3 is 14 residues. V gave up 1 base and J gave up 5 bases; unmatched junction bases: 4. In DNA form, the CDR3 reads TGCGCCAGCAGCCAAGCCGGGACTAGGCACGAGCAGTACTTC. Residues: CASSQAGTRHEQYF.

V usage is TRBV7-2 and J usage is TRBJ2-5; D is unresolved. CDR3 length: 13 amino acids. Germline V gene data show CDR1 as SGHTA and CDR2 as FQGNSA. V was pared by 1 base and J by 7 bases, with 10 bases between. CDR3 loop: CASSLDEHRTQYF. Here the CDR3 DNA reads TGTGCCAGCAGCTTAGACGAGCATCGGACCCAGTACTTC.

The chain links TRBV9 to TRBJ1-4; D not certain. The CDR3 is made up of 16 amino acids. The V end lost 0 bases, the J end lost 8 bases, and 17 bases lay between the germline ends. Germline CDR1 SGDLS, CDR2 YYNGEE. In DNA, the CDR3 is TGTGCCAGCAGCGTAGGGTCTAGGAGGGAGGAAGAAAAACTGTTTTTT. It yields the protein CASSVGSRREEEKLFF.

J is TRBJ2-3 and V is TRBV7-8; a weak D match, TRBD2 (6 bases). Germline V lookup: CDR1 SGHVS, CDR2 FQNEAQ. This CDR3 comprises 14 residues. V gave up 3 bases and J gave up 1 base, with 8 bases separating them. The CDR3 loop reads CASSFGGRTDTQYF. Written as DNA, the CDR3 is TGTGCCAGCAGCTTCGGGGGACGCACAGATACGCAGTATTTT.

This clone appeared a few times. This rearrangement joins TRBV10-3 to TRBJ1-3; D might be TRBD1 (6 bases). The CDR3 sequence is 14 residues long. In germline, CDR1 is ENHRY, CDR2 SYGVKD. Trimming stripped 10 bases from V and 2 bases from J, with 15 bases between. CDR3 nucleotide sequence: TGTGCCAATAGTCCGGCAGGGGCTGGAAACACCATATATTTT. It encodes CANSPAGAGNTIYF.

The chain has TRBV27 and TRBJ2-7; 9 positions agree with TRBD1. This CDR3 has 15 amino acids. The junction had 7 bases not matched to a gene; V was cut back by 4 bases and J by 3 bases. Germline CDR1 MNHEY, CDR2 SMNVEV (reference sequence). The CDR3 DNA sequence: TGTGCCAGCAGTTCCCCGACAGGGGGGGTCTACGAGCAGTACTTC. This encodes CASSSPTGGVYEQYF.

The chain couples TRBV5-4 to TRBJ1-1; D uncertain. Germline values: CDR1 SGHNT, CDR2 YYREEE (reference sequence). This CDR3 comprises 16 residues. V was clipped by 0 bases and J by 10 bases, with 22 bases between them. The CDR3 sequence is CASSLELGGSPGGAFF. As DNA, the CDR3 is TGTGCCAGCAGCTTGGAGCTAGGCGGATCCCCTGGTGGAGCTTTCTTT.

DNA of the CDR3: TGTGCCATCAGACCTTCCCTCCTACTGTCCGGGGAGCTGTTTTTT. This codes for CAIRPSLLLSGELFF. The chain combines TRBV10-3 with TRBJ2-2; the D is unclear. With 6 bases removed from V and 6 bases from J, the gap between germline ends came to 17 bases. The CDR3 loop spans 15 amino acids. Germline CDR1 reads ENHRY; CDR2 reads SYGVKD.

In this sample, this clone turned up once. The chain couples TRBV4-1 to TRBJ1-5, with 8 bases identical to TRBD1. The CDR3 totals 13 residues. The germline CDR1 and CDR2 sequences are MGHRA and YSYEKL. Trimming took 5 bases from V and 7 from J; bases not matched to a gene: 4. CDR3 sequence reads: CASSGHRGQPQHF. CDR3 coding DNA: TGCGCCAGCAGCGGTCACAGGGGGCAGCCCCAGCATTTT.

V is TRBV7-9 and J is TRBJ2-7; 10 bases map to TRBD1. Germline V gives CDR1 SEHNR, CDR2 FQNEAQ (reference sequence). CDR3 length: 15 residues. J lost 2 bases, V lost 4 bases, and 5 bases had no gene match. The CDR3 DNA is TGTGCCAGCAGCTACCGGGACAGGGGAACCTACGAGCAGTACTTC. Its protein product is CASSYRDRGTYEQYF. Together with reference TRBV7-9 and TRBJ2-7, the CDR3 gives the full variable domain: DTGVSQNPRHKITKRGQNVTFRCDPISEHNRLYWYRQTLGQGPEFLTYFQNEAQLEKSRLLSDRFSAERPKGSFSTLEIQRTEQGDSAMYLCASSYRDRGTYEQYFGPGTRLTVT.